This T cell receptor beta chain is drawn from a study of blood T cell repertoires in COVID-19 (dated by TCRdb to between 2020 and 2021). With respect to the entire study: The collaborator samples originated in the United States, Italy and Spain and spanned the acute and convalescent phases of COVID-19. Nearly every sample came with metadata listing a de-identified subject ID, COVID-19 status, age in years and sex. The material from the prospective study consisted of cDNA or gDNA derived from T cells, B-cell-depleted T cells, or PBMCs. The samples were drawn from the first 160 participants of the ongoing ImmuneRACE study and from over a thousand subjects provided by 6 global collaborators. A freely available public database, intended as a resource for researchers studying the immune response to SARS-CoV-2, is where the repertoires were released. Subjects who had been exposed to COVID-19, were actively infected with it, or had recovered from it provided the deeply sampled blood TCRbeta repertoires that made up the dataset. Where available, HLA class I and class II types were obtained from metadata supplied by the sample provider rather than from assay-based typing. General conclusions and limits of the study: The quantity of clinical and demographic metadata differed by source and by participant and was supplied without curation.

For this chain, trimming is 1 base at the V end and 5 bases at the J end, and the number of junction bases without a gene match is 0. Looking up the germline V gene (reference sequence) yields CDR1 GTSNPN and CDR2 SVGIG. The CDR3 sequence holds 13 residues, the cysteine and phenylalanine included. Just CDR3 DNA is preserved here, 39 bases in frame from base 1. About this clone: Its antigen is still unknown. Per-base qualities were not stored, and no clone one base away is much larger.

The collaborating institutions used their own protocols to collect whole blood in K2EDTA tubes. For TCRbeta analysis, collaborators shipped samples in one of three forms: frozen whole blood, isolated PBMCs, or DNA extracted from either of those sample types. TCRbeta CDR3 regions were amplified from genomic DNA by means of the immunoSEQ Assay, a bias-controlled multiplex PCR. In the original analysis: Within the assay, amplification of reference gene primers was used to estimate how many nucleated cells each sample contained. Sequence reads were collapsed and filtered to measure the absolute abundance of every unique TCRbeta CDR3 rearrangement. For each sample, productive Simpson clonality was calculated by taking the square root of Simpson's diversity index across productive rearrangements. TCRdb provides this immuneACCESS table in a form limited to in-frame rearrangements. Some clones are lacking; in checked studies, under half of them reflect an unresolved V gene, and why the rest are absent is not known. That table is the source of V, J and clone size, and D and trimming were worked out from the DNA. This sample gives around 60,000 clones in total; 70% to 90% of them show up just once. The ten largest clones represent 1% to 1.5% of the sample.

The rearrangement joined TRBV30 to TRBJ1-4, with 8 bases in between that match TRBD1. The sample consisted of peripheral blood. The origin of this receptor is a woman aged 80 or over with acute or convalescent COVID-19. In nucleotide form, the sequence is TGTGCCTGGAGTGGGACAGGGAATGAAAAACTGTTTTTT. Translated, this is CAWSGTGNEKLFF. The CDR3 plus the reference TRBV30 and TRBJ1-4 genes for the other parts give the full variable domain: SQTIHQWPATLVQPVGSPLSLECTVEGTSNPNLYWYRQAAGRGLQLLFYSVGIGQISSEVPQNLSASRPQDRQFILSSKKLLLSDSGFYLCAWSGTGNEKLFFGSGTQLSVL.